The 27 T cell receptor beta chains given below trace back to one sample, sequenced in a study of cytomegalovirus exposure and HLA in healthy donors. The PCR was carried out with 60 Vbeta primers and 13 Jbeta primers. The repertoire was sequenced with immunoSEQ multiplex PCR; TCRdb's copy has only in-frame clones and lacks some. This repertoire shows 150,000 to 200,000 clones, around 79% found once; its top ten account for around 0.89%. The specimen was PBMCs. The source is a woman aged 45 to 65 in good health and CMV-seropositive.

V and J are TRBV5-4 and TRBJ2-5; the D gene is possibly TRBD1 (6 bases). CDR3 length: 15 amino acids. V dropped 0 bases and J dropped 2 bases, with 11 bases sitting between them. The germline gives CDR1 SGHNT, CDR2 YYREEE (reference sequence). The DNA for the CDR3 is TGTGCCAGCAGCTTGGCCTGGGGGCCACAAGAGACCCAGTACTTC. Its translation: CASSLAWGPQETQYF.

V gene TRBV14 combines with J gene TRBJ2-7; 8 bases match TRBD1. There are 14 residues in the CDR3. CDR1 is SGHDN, CDR2 FVKESK, per germline. The junction had 1 base not matched to a gene; V was cut back by 1 base and J by 2 bases. CDR3 in amino acids: CASSQGTGTYEQYF. In nucleotides, the CDR3 is TGTGCCAGCAGCCAAGGGACAGGGACCTACGAGCAGTACTTC.

This rearrangement joins TRBV6-4 to TRBJ1-1, with TRBD1 as a possible D gene (6 bases). Germline V CDR1 and CDR2: MRHNA, SNTAGT. This CDR3 has 14 amino acids. V was shortened by 10 bases and J by 1 base, with 16 bases between the two germline ends. CDR3 coding DNA: TGTGCCACCCCTGAACAGGGCGGGAACACTGAAGCTTTCTTT. Translation: CATPEQGGNTEAFF.

The table lists this clone with a few counts. The chain uses TRBV28 and TRBJ1-2; no definite D call. Trimming removed 2 bases from V and 0 bases from J, with 7 bases in between. The germline gives CDR1 MDHEN, CDR2 SYDVKM. The CDR3 is 14 amino acids. The CDR3 protein is CASSLSLANYGYTF. CDR3 coding DNA: TGTGCCAGCAGTTTAAGCCTAGCTAACTATGGCTACACCTTC.

This clone was picked up one time. The chain carries TRBV4-3 and TRBJ2-7, with D tentatively TRBD1 (7 bases). CDR3 length: 17 residues. Germline CDR1 LGHNA, CDR2 YSLEER. Trimming took 0 bases from V and 2 from J, leaving 17 bases between them. This CDR3 is CASSQDLGQGGPYEQYF. The CDR3 DNA reads as TGCGCCAGCAGCCAAGATCTTGGTCAGGGGGGCCCCTACGAGCAGTACTTC.

The CDR3 protein is CASSGPSDRGQETQYF. The CDR3 DNA is TGTGCCAGCAGTGGCCCCTCGGACAGGGGGCAAGAGACCCAGTACTTC. The chain uses TRBV2 and TRBJ2-5; TRBD1 matches 10 bases. Germline CDR1 SNHLY, CDR2 FYNNEI. The V segment lost 4 bases and the J segment 2 bases; nucleotides outside the gene matches: 7. This CDR3 contains 16 residues.

This clone has a handful of counts. This chain connects TRBV5-1 to TRBJ2-3; weak D call: TRBD2 (5 bases). The length of the CDR3 is 14 residues. Germline CDR1 reads SGHRS; CDR2 reads YFSETQ. V was shortened by 0 bases and J by 5 bases, with 10 bases between the two germline ends. CDR3 sequence: CASSLARVIDTQYF. The CDR3 DNA reads TGCGCCAGCAGCTTGGCGAGGGTAATAGATACGCAGTATTTT.

The CDR3 is CASSLGIRDTEAFF. The CDR3 DNA reads TGCGCCAGCAGCTTGGGGATCCGGGACACTGAAGCTTTCTTT. The chain links TRBV5-1 to TRBJ1-1; D ambiguous. The germline V gene has CDR1 SGHRS and CDR2 YFSETQ. CDR3 length: 14 residues. The ends were cut back, 0 bases at V and 3 bases at J, with 9 bases in the middle.

Only one count was recorded for this clone. This rearrangement joins TRBV4-1 to TRBJ2-7, with a weak D call TRBD2 (6 bases). This CDR3 contains 14 residues. Germline CDR1 is MGHRA and CDR2 is YSYEKL. The ends were cut back, 0 bases at V and 6 bases at J, with 12 bases in the middle. The CDR3 reads CASSQEEGPLEQYF. Here the CDR3 DNA reads TGCGCCAGCAGCCAAGAGGAGGGACCCCTCGAGCAGTACTTC.

V and J are TRBV28 and TRBJ2-2; TRBD2 aligns across 9 bases. Trimming took 7 bases from V and 7 from J; bases not matched to a gene: 10. Germline V CDR1 and CDR2: MDHEN, SYDVKM. This CDR3 comprises 15 residues. Here the CDR3 DNA reads TGTGCCAGCACCCGAGGCGGGAGGGCGATCGGGGAGCTGTTTTTT. This codes for CASTRGGRAIGELFF. The entire variable domain, with the rest obtained from reference TRBV28 and TRBJ2-2, is as follows: DVKVTQSSRYLVKRTGEKVFLECVQDMDHENMFWYRQDPGLGLRLIYFSYDVKMKEKGDIPEGYSVSREKKERFSLILESASTNQTSMYLCASTRGGRAIGELFFGEGSRLTVL.

This chain joins TRBV4-2 and TRBJ2-5; 11 bases align to TRBD2. V lost 4 bases to trimming and J lost 2 bases; unmatched junction nucleotides: 12. There are 18 residues in the CDR3. Germline CDR1 is LGHNA and CDR2 is YNFKEQ. Written as DNA, the CDR3 is TGTGCCAGCAGCCGGAGAACCGGGACTAGCGGTGCTCAAGAGACCCAGTACTTC. Translated, it gives CASSRRTGTSGAQETQYF.

The chain joins TRBV7-8 to TRBJ2-7; 9 nucleotides align to TRBD1. CDR3 size: 14 residues. Trimming removed 4 bases from V and 3 bases from J; junction bases left unmatched: 4. CDR1 is SGHVS, CDR2 FQNEAQ, per germline. The CDR3 spells CASSWGQGGYEQYF. The CDR3 DNA follows: TGTGCCAGCAGCTGGGGACAGGGAGGCTACGAGCAGTACTTC.

In DNA, the CDR3 is TGTGCCAGCAAGAAACAGGGTACATACGAGCAGTACTTC. As protein: CASKKQGTYEQYF. V is TRBV6-5 and J is TRBJ2-7, with TRBD1 as a possible D gene (6 bases). The CDR3 is made up of 13 amino acids. CDR1 MNHEY and CDR2 SVGAGI come from the germline V gene. Trimming pared 7 bases from V and 4 bases from J, leaving 14 bases between.

Here the CDR3 DNA reads TGTGCCAGCAGTAAGCGGGACCGGGAGACCCAGTACTTC. Translation: CASSKRDRETQYF. The chain employs TRBV6-5 and TRBJ2-5; 7 positions match TRBD2. The CDR3 totals 13 residues. The germline V gene encodes CDR1 MNHEY and CDR2 SVGAGI. J gave up 5 bases and V 5 bases, and 5 bases lay outside the gene matches.

This sequence joins TRBV10-1 and TRBJ1-6, with D possibly matching TRBD1 (6 bases). V was cut by 7 bases and J by 10 bases, with 14 bases left in between. Per germline, CDR1 WNHNN and CDR2 SYGVQD (reference sequence). The CDR3 covers 13 residues. In DNA form, the CDR3 reads TGCGCCAGCACAGGGGTATTTGGATCACCCCTCCACTTT. Translating it yields CASTGVFGSPLHF.

V and J are TRBV6-1 and TRBJ1-5; 8 bases are shared with TRBD1. The junction had 6 bases not matched to a gene; V was cut back by 8 bases and J by 3 bases. The V gene's germline CDR1 is MNHNS and CDR2 SASEGT. CDR3 length: 14 amino acids. CDR3 in amino acids: CASGTDRANQPQHF. CDR3 bases: TGTGCCAGCGGAACGGACAGGGCCAATCAGCCCCAGCATTTT.

This sequence joins TRBV5-4 and TRBJ1-2, with D maybe TRBD1 (6 bases). Per germline, CDR1 SGHNT and CDR2 YYREEE (reference sequence). With 3 bases removed from V and 2 bases from J, the gap between germline ends came to 17 bases. The CDR3 extends over 16 amino acids. The CDR3 sequence: CASSSDKNRVNYGYTF. The CDR3 DNA reads TGTGCCAGCAGCTCTGATAAAAACAGGGTAAACTATGGCTACACCTTC.

This rearrangement joins TRBV7-9 to TRBJ1-1; no clear D gene. The CDR3 runs 15 residues. Germline assignment: CDR1 SEHNR and CDR2 FQNEAQ (reference sequence). Trimming took off 1 base at V and 0 bases at J, with 9 bases between the two ends. CDR3 amino acids: CASSLVSGMNTEAFF. In DNA form, the CDR3 reads TGTGCCAGCAGCTTAGTCTCAGGTATGAACACTGAAGCTTTCTTT.

The CDR3 loop is CASSPSSENTEAFF. The CDR3 DNA reads TGTGCCAGCAGTCCCTCCAGCGAGAATACTGAAGCTTTCTTT. This sequence joins TRBV6-6 and TRBJ1-1; D not resolved. This CDR3 is 14 amino acids long. In germline, CDR1 is MNHNY, CDR2 SVGAGI (reference sequence). The germline V and J ends were trimmed by 5 bases and 5 bases, with 15 bases remaining between them.

The CDR3 is CASSSLGLNTDTQYF. The DNA for the CDR3 is TGCGCCAGCAGCTCCTTAGGACTAAACACAGATACGCAGTATTTT. V gene TRBV5-1 combines with J gene TRBJ2-3; a possible D gene is TRBD2 (6 bases). Germline V gives CDR1 SGHRS, CDR2 YFSETQ. CDR3 length equals 15 residues. Trimming pared 3 bases from V and 2 bases from J, leaving 13 bases between.

The gene calls are TRBV6-1 and TRBJ1-3; 7 bases align to TRBD1. CDR1 MNHNS and CDR2 SASEGT come from the germline V gene. V trimming: 4 bases; J trimming: 3 bases; junction bases outside the gene matches: 6. The CDR3 extends over 15 amino acids. CDR3 residues: CASSVRGLGGNTIYF. The CDR3 nucleotides read TGTGCCAGCAGTGTAAGGGGGCTCGGTGGAAACACCATATATTTT.

The V and J genes are TRBV7-9 and TRBJ1-1; D call uncertain. This CDR3 region has 12 residues. V was pared by 7 bases and J by 3 bases, with 9 bases between. Germline V CDR1 and CDR2: SEHNR, FQNEAQ (reference sequence). The CDR3 bases are TGTGCCAGCACCCCCCCCGACACTGAAGCTTTCTTT. Translation: CASTPPDTEAFF.

The chain is built from TRBV10-3 and TRBJ1-2; 7 bases line up with TRBD1. The ends lost 0 bases at V and 0 bases at J; junction bases unmatched: 1. This CDR3 is built from 15 residues. Germline V gene lookup returns CDR1 ENHRY and CDR2 SYGVKD. The CDR3 region has the DNA TGTGCCATCAGTGAGTCCCAGGGGGCTAACTATGGCTACACCTTC. Translation: CAISESQGANYGYTF.

V usage is TRBV5-6 and J usage is TRBJ2-1; 8 bases line up with TRBD2. V was pared by 4 bases and J by 4 bases, with 10 bases of the junction left unmatched. The CDR3 runs 16 residues. Germline-derived CDR1 and CDR2 are SGHDT and YYEEEE. The CDR3 DNA follows: TGTGCCAGCAGCCCGTTCGGGGGGGCGGGATACAATGAGCAGTTCTTC. It specifies CASSPFGGAGYNEQFF.

This sequence joins TRBV5-6 and TRBJ1-1; TRBD1 agrees at 7 bases. CDR1 SGHDT and CDR2 YYEEEE come from the germline V gene. The CDR3 loop spans 15 amino acids. V was clipped by 3 bases and J by 2 bases; unmatched bases: 7. CDR3 DNA sequence: TGTGCCAGCAGCTCCGGACAGGTTGGTAACACTGAAGCTTTCTTT. It yields the protein CASSSGQVGNTEAFF.

J is TRBJ1-2 and V is TRBV28, with 12 bases that match TRBD1. With V trimmed by 10 bases and J by 8 bases, 8 bases remained unmatched. CDR3 length equals 13 residues. Per germline, CDR1 MDHEN and CDR2 SYDVKM. The CDR3 sequence: CATWDRGRLGYTF. Written as DNA, the CDR3 is TGTGCCACCTGGGACAGGGGGCGCTTAGGCTACACCTTC.

The chain employs TRBV7-2 and TRBJ2-1; 7 nucleotides agree with TRBD1. The CDR3 is 14 amino acids. CDR1 and CDR2 from the germline V gene are SGHTA and FQGNSA. The V gene end was trimmed by 6 bases and the J gene end by 1 base; junction bases not matched to a gene: 3. CDR3: CASRNRGSYNEQFF. CDR3 coding DNA: TGTGCCAGCAGGAACAGGGGTTCCTACAATGAGCAGTTCTTC.